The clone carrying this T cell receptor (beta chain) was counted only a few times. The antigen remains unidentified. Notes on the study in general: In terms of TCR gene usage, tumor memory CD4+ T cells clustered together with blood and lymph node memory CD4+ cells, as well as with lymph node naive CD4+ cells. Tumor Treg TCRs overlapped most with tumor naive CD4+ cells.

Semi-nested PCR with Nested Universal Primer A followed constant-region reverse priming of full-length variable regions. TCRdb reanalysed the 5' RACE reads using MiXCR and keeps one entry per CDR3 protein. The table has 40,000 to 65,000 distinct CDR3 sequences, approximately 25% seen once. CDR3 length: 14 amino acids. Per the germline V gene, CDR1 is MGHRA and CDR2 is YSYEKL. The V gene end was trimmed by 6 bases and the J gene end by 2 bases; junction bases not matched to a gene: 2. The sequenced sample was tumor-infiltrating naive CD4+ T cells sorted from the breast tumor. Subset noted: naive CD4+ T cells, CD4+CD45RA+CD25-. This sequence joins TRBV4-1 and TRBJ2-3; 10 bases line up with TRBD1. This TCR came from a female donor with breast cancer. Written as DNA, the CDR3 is TGCGCCAGCAGGGACAGGGGGAACACAGATACGCAGTATTTT. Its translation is CASRDRGNTDTQYF.